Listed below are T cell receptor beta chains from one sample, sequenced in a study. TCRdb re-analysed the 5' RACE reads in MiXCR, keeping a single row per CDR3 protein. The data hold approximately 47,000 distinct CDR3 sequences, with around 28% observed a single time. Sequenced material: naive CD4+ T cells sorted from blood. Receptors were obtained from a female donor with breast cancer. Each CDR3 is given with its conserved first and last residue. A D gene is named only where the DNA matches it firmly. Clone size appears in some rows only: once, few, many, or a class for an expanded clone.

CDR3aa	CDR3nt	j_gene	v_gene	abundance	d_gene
CASSYLAGGGTGELFF	TGTGCCAGCAGTTACCTGGCGGGAGGGGGGACCGGGGAGCTGTTTTTT	TRBJ2-2	TRBV6-6	NA	TRBD2
CASSQASTEAFF	TGTGCCAGCAGCCAAGCGTCCACTGAAGCTTTCTTT	TRBJ1-1	TRBV3-1	NA	NA
CASSLDRWNTEAFF	TGCGCCAGCAGCCTCGACAGGTGGAACACTGAAGCTTTCTTT	TRBJ1-1	TRBV5-1	many	NA
CASSVYGRNEQFF	TGCGCCAGCAGCGTGTACGGGCGAAATGAGCAGTTCTTC	TRBJ2-1	TRBV5-1	NA	NA
CASSLSPVQETQYF	TGTGCTAGCAGCTTATCCCCAGTCCAAGAGACCCAGTACTTC	TRBJ2-5	TRBV7-7	NA	NA
CASSQDLSGGALQETQYF	TGTGCCAGCAGCCAAGATCTCAGCGGGGGGGCCCTTCAAGAGACCCAGTACTTC	TRBJ2-5	TRBV4-2	NA	TRBD2
CASGPWGTVYEQYF	TGTGCCAGCGGCCCCTGGGGGACCGTCTACGAGCAGTACTTC	TRBJ2-7	TRBV12-3/TRBV12-4	NA	NA
CASSQDSPPGLKRYEQYF	TGCGCCAGCAGCCAAGATTCTCCCCCGGGATTAAAGCGGTACGAGCAGTACTTC	TRBJ2-7	TRBV4-3	NA	NA
CASSSLGVGETQYF	TGTGCCAGCAGCAGTCTGGGGGTCGGGGAGACCCAGTACTTC	TRBJ2-5	TRBV7-9	few	NA
CASTHRGGDSPLHF	TGCGCCAGCACTCACAGGGGTGGTGATTCACCCCTCCACTTT	TRBJ1-6	TRBV5-1	few	TRBD1
CASSQQGTGELFF	TGTGCCAGCAGCCAACAGGGGACCGGGGAGCTGTTTTTT	TRBJ2-2	TRBV3-1	medium-sized	NA
CASTTGVVTGELFF	TGCGCCAGCACGACGGGAGTAGTAACCGGGGAGCTGTTTTTT	TRBJ2-2	TRBV5-1	medium-sized	NA
CASSLIVDQETQYF	TGCGCCAGCAGCTTGATAGTCGATCAAGAGACCCAGTACTTC	TRBJ2-5	TRBV5-1	once	NA
CASSFSDRSYEQYF	TGTGCCAGCAGTTTCTCCGACAGATCCTACGAGCAGTACTTC	TRBJ2-7	TRBV27	few	NA
CASSLWLAGAYNEQYF	TGTGCCAGCAGCTTATGGCTAGCGGGAGCCTACAATGAGCAGTACTTC	TRBJ2-7	TRBV7-9	once	TRBD2
CASSRGLAGAETQYF	TGTGCCAGCAGCAGAGGACTAGCGGGGGCGGAGACCCAGTACTTC	TRBJ2-5	TRBV7-3	many	TRBD2
CASSLGGKDYNEQFF	TGCGCCAGCAGCTTGGGCGGGAAGGACTACAATGAGCAGTTCTTC	TRBJ2-1	TRBV5-1	NA	NA
CASSLSGLRYNEQFF	TGTGCCAGCAGCTTATCGGGACTACGTTACAATGAGCAGTTCTTC	TRBJ2-1	TRBV7-8	NA	TRBD2
CASRWDTGANVLTF	TGCGCCAGCAGGTGGGATACTGGGGCCAACGTCCTGACTTTC	TRBJ2-6	TRBV5-1	NA	NA
CASSLTSLQQETQYF	TGCGCCAGCAGCTTGACCTCGCTCCAGCAAGAGACCCAGTACTTC	TRBJ2-5	TRBV5-1	NA	NA
CASSPRLQGNTEAFF	TGTGCCAGCAGCCCACGGTTGCAGGGAAACACTGAAGCTTTCTTT	TRBJ1-1	TRBV6-2/TRBV6-3	NA	NA
CASSLAGRTYEQYF	TGTGCCAGCAGCTTAGCCGGACGGACCTACGAGCAGTACTTC	TRBJ2-7	TRBV7-9	NA	NA
CSGVYSNQPQHF	TGCAGTGGGGTATATAGCAATCAGCCCCAGCATTTT	TRBJ1-5	TRBV20-1	few	NA
CASSYGPISYEQYF	TGTGCCAGCAGCTATGGACCCATCTCCTACGAGCAGTACTTC	TRBJ2-7	TRBV11-2	few	NA
CASSLAEGGQPQHF	TGTGCCAGCAGCTTAGCCGAGGGTGGTCAGCCCCAGCATTTT	TRBJ1-5	TRBV7-9	NA	NA
CASSTSDEKLFF	TGTGCCAGCAGTACGAGTGATGAAAAACTGTTTTTT	TRBJ1-4	TRBV28	many	NA
CASSSSRGLQETQYF	TGTGCCAGCAGTTCCTCTCGAGGTTTACAAGAGACCCAGTACTTC	TRBJ2-5	TRBV6-2/TRBV6-3	NA	NA
CASSQARNSPLHF	TGCGCCAGCAGCCAAGCCCGGAATTCACCCCTCCACTTT	TRBJ1-6	TRBV4-1	NA	NA
CASSPGMMRDGYTF	TGTGCCAGCAGCCCCGGGATGATGCGAGATGGCTACACCTTC	TRBJ1-2	TRBV12-3/TRBV12-4	many	NA
CAFHGLWAEAFF	TGTGCGTTCCACGGCCTGTGGGCGGAAGCTTTCTTT	TRBJ1-1	TRBV28	few	NA
CSARRGGSEQFF	TGCAGTGCTAGAAGGGGGGGTAGTGAGCAGTTCTTC	TRBJ2-1	TRBV20-1	NA	NA
CASSLDAGLKNIQYF	TGCGCCAGCAGCTTGGACGCCGGGCTTAAAAACATTCAGTACTTC	TRBJ2-4	TRBV5-1	many	NA
CASSLERMENNSPLHF	TGTGCCAGCAGCTTAGAGCGTATGGAAAATAATTCACCCCTCCACTTT	TRBJ1-6	TRBV7-8	NA	NA
CASSQEGGWPLHF	TGCGCCAGCAGCCAAGAGGGAGGCTGGCCCCTCCACTTT	TRBJ1-6	TRBV4-1	few	NA
CASSMTGGTYEQYF	TGTGCCAGCAGCATGACAGGGGGAACCTACGAGCAGTACTTC	TRBJ2-7	TRBV7-9	NA	TRBD1
CSVFLAGHEQYF	TGCAGCGTTTTTCTAGCGGGGCACGAGCAGTACTTC	TRBJ2-7	TRBV29-1	few	TRBD2
CASRKDRSRSPLHF	TGTGCCAGCAGAAAAGACAGAAGCCGTTCACCCCTCCACTTT	TRBJ1-6	TRBV6-1	many	NA
CSAIRVEGLAGYEQYF	TGCAGTGCGATCAGAGTAGAGGGACTAGCGGGCTACGAGCAGTACTTC	TRBJ2-7	TRBV20-1	NA	TRBD2
CATRDRSNYGYTF	TGTGCCACTCGGGACAGATCTAACTATGGCTACACCTTC	TRBJ1-2	TRBV6-5	NA	TRBD1
CASSNQEGSPLHF	TGTGCCAGCAGTAACCAAGAGGGTTCACCCCTCCACTTT	TRBJ1-6	TRBV6-4	few	NA